The clone carrying this T cell receptor (beta chain) was detected a few times. Its antigen is as yet unknown. The data were obtained in a study of T cells after yellow fever vaccination. Overall study context: Each low-cell-number fraction was prepared by means of SMART-Seq v4 Ultra Low Input. The study, taken as a whole, reports: Re-detected after boosting: most primary clones, 95% to 98% of CD4 and 88% of CD8. There was a possibility that FACS-sorted repertoires contained abundant clonotypes contaminating from the bulk population.

Generation of TCR cDNA used 5'RACE template switching (which added a universal primer site and UMIs). Each CDR3 protein is one row after TCRdb ran MiXCR on the 5' RACE reads. The sample comprises approximately 580,000 distinct CDR3 sequences, about 17% of which are singletons, and approximately 15% rests with the top ten. Trimming took 7 bases from V and 0 from J, leaving 9 bases between them. The CDR3 runs 13 residues. This specimen consisted of PBMCs, obtained 4 to 6 days after the first yellow fever vaccination. This chain uses TRBV12-3 or TRBV12-4 with TRBJ1-2; no clear D. The receptor comes from a man between 18 and 35 years old who received the YFV17D yellow fever vaccine. CDR3 sequence reads: CASTLGANYGYTF. The DNA of the CDR3 is TGTGCCAGCACCTTAGGTGCTAACTATGGCTACACCTTC.